This paragraph reports one T cell receptor (beta chain). Its cognate antigen has yet to be identified. No per-base quality is available; no much larger clone lies one base away. For sequencing of the TCRbeta CDR3 region, genomic DNA was extracted from the sorted cells. TCRbeta CDR3 regions were sequenced using the immunoSEQ Assay. Imported from immuneACCESS, the table was reduced by TCRdb to in-frame sequences with V and J called. These copies leave out some clones; in studies compared against another copy, an unresolved V gene accounts for under half, and the cause of the remainder is not known. The table for this sample lists about 53,000 clones; roughly 84% of them were counted only once. The ten largest clonotypes hold approximately 4.2% of the sample. The trial excluded patients who had a history of autoimmune disease or who were on systemic immunosuppression. Peripheral blood for TCR sequencing was drawn from every dose cohort at baseline, at cycle 4 day 1 and at cycle 7 day 1. Samples came from an open-label, multicenter, first-in-human phase I dose-escalation trial of ivuxolimab. Adults with locally advanced or metastatic melanoma, renal cell, hepatocellular, or head and neck squamous cell carcinoma were enrolled in the trial. Before TCR sequencing, CD4+ T cells and CD8+ T cells from peripheral blood were sorted into separate populations.

The data derive from a study of OX40 agonist ivuxolimab in advanced cancers. Concerning the study at large: Ivuxolimab was an agonistic, fully human IgG2 monoclonal antibody directed against OX40 (CD134), a costimulatory receptor. Intravenous ivuxolimab was administered to patients every 2 weeks at six dose levels: 0.01, 0.1, 0.3, 1.5, 3 and 10 mg/kg. Among the 52 dose-escalation patients, about 19 had hepatocellular carcinoma, roughly 15 melanoma, 9 renal cell carcinoma and 9 head and neck cancer. In the dose-escalation cohort, 70% to 85% of patients were male, and the mean age was around 65 years with a range of roughly 20 to 79. Patients were allowed to have had prior anti-PD-1, anti-PD-L1 or anti-CTLA-4 therapy, and 30% to 40% of the dose-escalation patients had been treated with checkpoint inhibitors. Partial responses occurred in three dose-escalation patients, of whom one had hepatocellular carcinoma and two had cutaneous melanoma. The purpose of peripheral TCRbeta sequencing was to test whether ivuxolimab changed TCR sequence diversity and led to clonal T-cell expansion. The paper describes the monotherapy dose-escalation part (N of about 57 patients) of the phase I trial of ivuxolimab. Overall study results and their limits: In the 0.1-3.0 mg/kg groups, partial responders were among the patients with the lowest normalized peripheral clonal expansion, particularly in CD8+ T cells. At doses from 0.1 to 3.0 mg/kg, clonal expansion was seen in both CD4+ and CD8+ blood T cells between baseline and week 6. The antigen specificity of the peripheral T cells that underwent clonal expansion was not determined. After ivuxolimab, CD8+ T cells had more expanded clones than CD4+ T cells on average. Low levels of normalized T-cell clonal expansion were also seen in some nonresponding patients.

The CDR3 runs 14 amino acids, cysteine and phenylalanine included. The retained sequence is limited to the CDR3, 42 bases, with the frame set at the first base. Trimming leaves V shorter by 5 bases and J shorter by 5 bases, with the junction holding 4 bases beyond the gene matches. CDR1 and CDR2, per the germline V gene (reference sequence), are LNHDA and SQIVND. The sequence derives from an adult with an advanced solid tumor such as melanoma, head and neck, liver or kidney cancer. The material was CD4+ or CD8+ T cells sorted from blood, obtained in a trial of the OX40 agonist ivuxolimab. The rearrangement joined TRBV19 to TRBJ2-2; 8 bases in the junction line up with TRBD1. CDR3 reads: CASSATGATGELFF. The nucleotides are TGTGCCAGTAGTGCGACAGGGGCTACCGGGGAGCTGTTTTTT.